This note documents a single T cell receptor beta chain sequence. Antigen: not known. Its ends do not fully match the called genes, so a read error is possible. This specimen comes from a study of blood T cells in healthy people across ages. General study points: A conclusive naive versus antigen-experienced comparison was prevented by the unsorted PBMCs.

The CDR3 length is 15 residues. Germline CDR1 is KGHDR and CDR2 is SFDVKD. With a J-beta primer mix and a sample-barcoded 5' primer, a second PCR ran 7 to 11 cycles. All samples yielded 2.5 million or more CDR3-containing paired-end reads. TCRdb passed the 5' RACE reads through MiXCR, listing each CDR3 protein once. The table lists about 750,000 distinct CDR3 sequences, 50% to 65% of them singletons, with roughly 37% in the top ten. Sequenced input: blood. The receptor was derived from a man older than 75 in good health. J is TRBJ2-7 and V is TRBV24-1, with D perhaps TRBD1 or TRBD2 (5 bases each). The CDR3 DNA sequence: TGTGCCACCAGTGAAGGGGACGGGTACTCCTACAAGCAGTACTTC. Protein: CATSEGDGYSYKQYF.